This is a list of T cell receptor beta chains from one sample in a study of T cells in Graves' hyperthyroidism and ophthalmopathy. TCRdb ran MiXCR on the multiplex PCR reads and lists one entry per CDR3 protein. This table has 280,000 or so distinct CDR3 sequences, less than 30% appearing once. Sequencing was carried out using blood. Source of these receptors: a man aged 40-49 years with Graves' hyperthyroidism that later progressed to Graves' ophthalmopathy. Each CDR3 is given with its conserved first and last residue. D genes are given only for firm matches. A clone size is listed for some rows: how often the clone was seen (once, few, many), or a class if it is expanded.

clone_size | j_call | d_call | v_call | cdr3_aa | cdr3_nt
many | TRBJ2-7 | TRBD1 | TRBV24-1 | CATSESGTGSYEQYF | TGTGCCACCAGTGAGTCCGGGACAGGGTCCTACGAGCAGTACTTC
many | TRBJ2-7 | TRBD1 | TRBV20-1 | CSAHRDRVSYEQYF | TGCAGTGCTCACCGGGACAGGGTCTCCTACGAGCAGTACTTC
- | TRBJ1-5 | - | TRBV12-3/TRBV12-4 | CASTYAAGNGNQPQHF | TGTGCCAGCACCTATGCAGCAGGGAACGGCAATCAGCCCCAGCATTTT
- | TRBJ2-7 | TRBD1 | TRBV7-8 | CASSLGTGFFEQYF | TGTGCCAGCAGCTTAGGGACAGGGTTTTTCGAGCAGTACTTC
- | TRBJ2-2 | TRBD1 | TRBV4-2 | CASSQGQGGNTGELFF | TGTGCCAGCAGCCAGGGACAGGGGGGAAACACCGGGGAGCTGTTTTTT
many | TRBJ1-5 | - | TRBV5-1 | CASSFGGSDQPQHF | TGCGCCAGCAGCTTTGGAGGCAGCGATCAGCCCCAGCATTTT
few | TRBJ1-1 | - | TRBV30 | CAWKKGNTEAFF | TGTGCCTGGAAAAAAGGGAACACTGAAGCTTTCTTT
- | TRBJ2-2 | - | TRBV28 | CASSFGVGRTGELFF | TGTGCCAGCAGTTTTGGAGTGGGTCGGACCGGGGAGCTGTTTTTT
many | TRBJ1-2 | - | TRBV12-5 | CASGPGDDPYGYTF | TGTGCTAGTGGACCGGGGGATGATCCCTATGGCTACACCTTC
- | TRBJ2-7 | - | TRBV5-1 | CASKDGQTYEQYF | TGCGCCAGCAAAGACGGACAGACCTACGAGCAGTACTTC
- | TRBJ2-7 | - | TRBV12-3/TRBV12-4 | CASSLFVAGSYEQYF | TGTGCCAGCAGTTTATTTGTAGCCGGGTCCTACGAGCAGTACTTC
many | TRBJ1-5 | TRBD1 | TRBV24-1 | CATSDPGQGTQPQHF | TGTGCCACCAGTGATCCTGGACAGGGGACTCAGCCCCAGCATTTT
many | TRBJ2-7 | TRBD1 | TRBV10-1 | CASSPGTGGSYEQYF | TGCGCCAGCTCCCCGGGGACAGGGGGCTCGTACGAGCAGTACTTC
many | TRBJ2-4 | - | TRBV2 | CASSELGGAKNIQYF | TGTGCCAGCAGTGAATTAGGCGGGGCCAAAAACATTCAGTACTTC
many | TRBJ1-2 | TRBD1 | TRBV6-1 | CASSQDRVGAYGYTF | TGTGCCAGCAGTCAGGACAGGGTGGGTGCCTATGGCTACACCTTC
many | TRBJ1-1 | - | TRBV6-5 | CASSYSPDSMNTEAFF | TGTGCCAGCAGTTACTCCCCGGACAGTATGAACACTGAAGCTTTCTTT
- | TRBJ2-5 | TRBD2 | TRBV19 | CASSRTSGDQETQYF | TGTGCCAGTAGCCGGACTAGCGGGGACCAAGAGACCCAGTACTTC
many | TRBJ2-7 | - | TRBV3-1 | CASSQSRGGEQYF | TGTGCCAGCAGCCAATCTCGGGGCGGCGAGCAGTACTTC
many | TRBJ2-7 | - | TRBV6-1 | CATRDRGLYYEQYF | TGTGCCACCAGAGACAGAGGGCTTTACTACGAGCAGTACTTC
- | TRBJ2-7 | - | TRBV6-1 | CAGGLLIYEQYF | TGTGCCGGAGGACTCCTGATCTACGAGCAGTACTTC
many | TRBJ1-1 | TRBD1 | TRBV6-5 | CASSVGQSTEAFF | TGTGCCAGCAGCGTGGGACAGTCCACTGAAGCTTTCTTT
many | TRBJ1-1 | - | TRBV13 | CASSLGLFNTEAFF | TGTGCCAGCAGCTTGGGACTCTTCAACACTGAAGCTTTCTTT
- | TRBJ2-5 | TRBD1 | TRBV6-1 | CASSRTQGVQETQYF | TGTGCCAGCAGTCGCACCCAGGGGGTCCAAGAGACCCAGTACTTC
few | TRBJ2-7 | TRBD2 | TRBV7-9 | CASSLATSVSYEQYF | TGTGCCAGCAGCTTAGCGACTAGCGTTTCCTACGAGCAGTACTTC
many | TRBJ2-5 | TRBD2 | TRBV6-2/TRBV6-3 | CASSEREYETQYF | TGTGCCAGCAGCGAGCGGGAATACGAGACCCAGTACTTC
many | TRBJ2-7 | TRBD1 | TRBV28 | CASSLPGTGAYEQYF | TGTGCCAGCAGCCTACCCGGGACAGGGGCCTACGAGCAATACTTC
- | TRBJ2-7 | - | TRBV6-1 | CASMDGPDEQYF | TGTGCCAGCATGGACGGTCCGGACGAGCAGTACTTC
- | TRBJ2-7 | TRBD2 | TRBV4-2 | CASSRWRLAGDAIYDEQYF | TGTGCCAGCAGCCGCTGGCGACTAGCGGGGGACGCGATTTACGACGAGCAGTACTTC
many | TRBJ2-7 | - | TRBV7-9 | CASSWASSYEQYF | TGTGCCAGCAGCTGGGCCAGCTCCTACGAGCAGTACTTC
- | TRBJ2-5 | - | TRBV7-3 | CASSPSGTGAETQYF | TGTGCCAGCAGCCCCTCGGGCACTGGGGCGGAGACCCAGTACTTC
many | TRBJ2-4 | - | TRBV20-1 | CSAPPPRMIRGTPVSIQYF | TGCAGTGCTCCCCCCCCCCGGATGATCCGCGGGACACCCGTTAGCATTCAGTACTTC
many | TRBJ1-2 | TRBD1 | TRBV14 | CASSQGLGRGRDYGYTF | TGTGCCAGCAGCCAAGGTCTTGGCAGGGGGCGTGATTATGGCTACACCTTC
many | TRBJ2-7 | TRBD1 | TRBV28 | CASRGRDSLTYEQYF | TGTGCCAGCCGAGGCCGGGACAGCCTCACCTACGAGCAGTACTTC
- | TRBJ1-2 | TRBD1 | TRBV28 | CASSRTGGYTF | TGTGCCAGCAGTCGGACAGGCGGCTACACCTTC
many | TRBJ2-7 | TRBD2 | TRBV2 | CASSDLAGGVPYEQYF | TGTGCCAGCAGCGATCTAGCGGGAGGTGTCCCCTACGAGCAGTACTTC
many | TRBJ2-2 | TRBD1 | TRBV2 | CASSEPTGAGELFF | TGTGCCAGCAGTGAACCGACAGGGGCCGGGGAGCTGTTTTTT
- | TRBJ2-5 | - | TRBV28 | CASSFPRATVQETQYF | TGTGCCAGCAGTTTCCCTAGGGCCACAGTCCAAGAGACCCAGTACTTC
many | TRBJ1-1 | - | TRBV29-1 | CSVAPGLNTEAFF | TGCAGCGTTGCCCCAGGGCTGAACACTGAAGCTTTCTTT
many | TRBJ1-2 | TRBD1 | TRBV12-3/TRBV12-4 | CASRDRGLAGYTF | TGTGCCAGCAGGGACAGGGGGCTGGCTGGCTACACCTTC
- | TRBJ2-1 | - | TRBV20-1 | CSAEGPSVHDNEQFF | TGCAGTGCTGAGGGGCCCTCCGTCCACGACAATGAGCAGTTCTTC
- | TRBJ1-1 | - | TRBV6-2/TRBV6-3 | CATARNTEAFF | TGTGCCACCGCCCGGAACACTGAAGCTTTCTTT
- | TRBJ1-1 | - | TRBV28 | CASSFDSFPNTEAFF | TGTGCCAGCAGTTTCGACTCCTTCCCCAACACTGAAGCTTTCTTT